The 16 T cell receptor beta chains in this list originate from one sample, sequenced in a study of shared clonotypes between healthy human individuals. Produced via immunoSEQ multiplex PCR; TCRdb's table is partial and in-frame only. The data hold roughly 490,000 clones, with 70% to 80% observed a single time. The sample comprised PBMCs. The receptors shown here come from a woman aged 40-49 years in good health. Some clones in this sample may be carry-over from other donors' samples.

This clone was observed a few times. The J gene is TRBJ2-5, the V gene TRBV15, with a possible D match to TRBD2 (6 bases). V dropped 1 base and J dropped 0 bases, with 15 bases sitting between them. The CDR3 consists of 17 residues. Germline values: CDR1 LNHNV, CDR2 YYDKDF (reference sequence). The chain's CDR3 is CATSRGGVAVYQETQYF. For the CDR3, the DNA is TGTGCCACCAGCAGAGGGGGAGTAGCGGTGTACCAAGAGACCCAGTACTTC.

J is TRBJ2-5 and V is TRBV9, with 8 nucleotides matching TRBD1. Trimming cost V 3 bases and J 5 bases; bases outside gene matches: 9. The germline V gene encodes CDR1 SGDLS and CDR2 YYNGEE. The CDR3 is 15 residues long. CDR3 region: CASSADRGWLETQYF. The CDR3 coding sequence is TGTGCCAGCAGCGCTGACAGGGGATGGTTGGAGACCCAGTACTTC.

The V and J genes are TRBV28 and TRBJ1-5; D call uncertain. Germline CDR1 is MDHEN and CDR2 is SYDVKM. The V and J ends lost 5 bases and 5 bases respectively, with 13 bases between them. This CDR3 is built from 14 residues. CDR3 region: CASSLVNDYQPQHF. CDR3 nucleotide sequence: TGTGCCAGCAGTCTGGTAAACGACTATCAGCCCCAGCATTTT.

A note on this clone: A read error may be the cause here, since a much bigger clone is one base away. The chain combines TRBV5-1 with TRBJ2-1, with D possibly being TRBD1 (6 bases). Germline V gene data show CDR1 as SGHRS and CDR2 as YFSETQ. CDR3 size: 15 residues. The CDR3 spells CAGSWSGQQNNEQFF. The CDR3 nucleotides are TGCGCCGGCAGCTGGTCTGGACAGCAAAACAATGAGCAGTTCTTC.

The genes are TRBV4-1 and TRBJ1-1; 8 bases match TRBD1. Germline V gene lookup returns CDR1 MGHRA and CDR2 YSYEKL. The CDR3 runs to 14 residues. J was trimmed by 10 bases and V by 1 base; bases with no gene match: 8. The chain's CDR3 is CASSQVLRTGSAFF. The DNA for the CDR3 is TGCGCCAGCAGCCAAGTACTCCGGACAGGGTCAGCTTTCTTT.

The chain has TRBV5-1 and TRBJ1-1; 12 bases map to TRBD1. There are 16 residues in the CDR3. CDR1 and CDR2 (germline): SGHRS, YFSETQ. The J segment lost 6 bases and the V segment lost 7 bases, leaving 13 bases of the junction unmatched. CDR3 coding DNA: TGCGCCAGCGGTGCGGGACAGGGGGCCAGGGAGGCTGAAGCTTTCTTT. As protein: CASGAGQGAREAEAFF.

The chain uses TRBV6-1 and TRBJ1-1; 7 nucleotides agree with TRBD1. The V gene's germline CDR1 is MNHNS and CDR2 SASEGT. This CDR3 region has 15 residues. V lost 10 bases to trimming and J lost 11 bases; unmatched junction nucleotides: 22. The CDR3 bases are TGTGCCACCTCCGGACAGGCGAGGGGAGTTTGGAGTGCTTTCTTT. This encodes CATSGQARGVWSAFF.

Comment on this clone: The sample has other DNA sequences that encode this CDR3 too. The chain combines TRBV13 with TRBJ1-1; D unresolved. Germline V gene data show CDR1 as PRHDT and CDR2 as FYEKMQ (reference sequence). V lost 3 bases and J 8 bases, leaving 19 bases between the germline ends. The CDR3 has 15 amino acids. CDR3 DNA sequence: TGTGCCAGCAGCTTCTTGGGCAGCGCGATCACCGAAGCTTTCTTT. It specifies CASSFLGSAITEAFF.

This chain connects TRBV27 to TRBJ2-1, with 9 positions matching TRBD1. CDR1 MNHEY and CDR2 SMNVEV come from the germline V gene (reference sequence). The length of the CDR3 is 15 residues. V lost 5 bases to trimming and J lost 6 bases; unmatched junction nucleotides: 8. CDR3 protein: CASSPNRGLVNEQFF. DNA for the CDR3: TGTGCCAGCAGTCCCAACAGGGGGCTGGTCAATGAGCAGTTCTTC.

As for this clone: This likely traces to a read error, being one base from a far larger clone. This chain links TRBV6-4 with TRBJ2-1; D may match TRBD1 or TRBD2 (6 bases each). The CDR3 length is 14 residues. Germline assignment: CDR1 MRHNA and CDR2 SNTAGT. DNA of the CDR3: TGTGCCGGCAGTGACGGGGGCGGAGGGAATGAGCAGTTCTTC. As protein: CAGSDGGGGNEQFF.

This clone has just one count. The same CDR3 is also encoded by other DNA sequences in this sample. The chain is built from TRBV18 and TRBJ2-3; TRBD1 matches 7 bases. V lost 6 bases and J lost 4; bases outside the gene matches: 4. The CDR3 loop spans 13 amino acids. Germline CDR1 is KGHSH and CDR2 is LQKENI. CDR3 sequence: CASSPDRADTQYF. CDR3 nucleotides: TGTGCCAGCTCGCCAGACAGGGCAGATACGCAGTATTTT.

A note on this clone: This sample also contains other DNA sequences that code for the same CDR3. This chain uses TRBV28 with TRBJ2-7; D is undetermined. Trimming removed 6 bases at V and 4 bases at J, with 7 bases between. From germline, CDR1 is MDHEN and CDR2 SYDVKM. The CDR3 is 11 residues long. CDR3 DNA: TGTGCCAGCAGCCAAACGTACGAGCAGTACTTC. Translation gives CASSQTYEQYF.

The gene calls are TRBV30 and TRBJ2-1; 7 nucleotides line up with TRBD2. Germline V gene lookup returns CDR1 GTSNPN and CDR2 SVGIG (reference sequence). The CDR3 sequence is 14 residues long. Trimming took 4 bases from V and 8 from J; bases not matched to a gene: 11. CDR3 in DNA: TGTGCCTGGAAGGCGGGGAGCGGGGTGTATGAGCAGTTCTTC. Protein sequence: CAWKAGSGVYEQFF.

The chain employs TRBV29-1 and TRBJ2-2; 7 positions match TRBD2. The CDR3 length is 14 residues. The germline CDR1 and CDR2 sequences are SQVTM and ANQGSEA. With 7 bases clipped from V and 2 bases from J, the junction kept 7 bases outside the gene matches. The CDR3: CSGGRTRNTGELFF. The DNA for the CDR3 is TGCAGCGGCGGAAGGACTAGAAACACCGGGGAGCTGTTTTTT.

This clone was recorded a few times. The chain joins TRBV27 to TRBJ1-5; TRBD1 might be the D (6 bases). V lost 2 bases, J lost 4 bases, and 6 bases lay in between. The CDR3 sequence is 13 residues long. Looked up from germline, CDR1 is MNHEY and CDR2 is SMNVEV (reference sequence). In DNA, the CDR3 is TGTGCCAGCAGTTTACAGGGGAATCAGCCCCAGCATTTT. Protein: CASSLQGNQPQHF.

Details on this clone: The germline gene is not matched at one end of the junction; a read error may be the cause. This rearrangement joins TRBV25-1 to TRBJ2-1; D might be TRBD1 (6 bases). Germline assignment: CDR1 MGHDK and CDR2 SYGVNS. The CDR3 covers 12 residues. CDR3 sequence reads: CAGSYYGQEQFF. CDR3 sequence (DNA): TGTGCCGGCAGTTACTACGGACAGGAGCAGTTCTTC.